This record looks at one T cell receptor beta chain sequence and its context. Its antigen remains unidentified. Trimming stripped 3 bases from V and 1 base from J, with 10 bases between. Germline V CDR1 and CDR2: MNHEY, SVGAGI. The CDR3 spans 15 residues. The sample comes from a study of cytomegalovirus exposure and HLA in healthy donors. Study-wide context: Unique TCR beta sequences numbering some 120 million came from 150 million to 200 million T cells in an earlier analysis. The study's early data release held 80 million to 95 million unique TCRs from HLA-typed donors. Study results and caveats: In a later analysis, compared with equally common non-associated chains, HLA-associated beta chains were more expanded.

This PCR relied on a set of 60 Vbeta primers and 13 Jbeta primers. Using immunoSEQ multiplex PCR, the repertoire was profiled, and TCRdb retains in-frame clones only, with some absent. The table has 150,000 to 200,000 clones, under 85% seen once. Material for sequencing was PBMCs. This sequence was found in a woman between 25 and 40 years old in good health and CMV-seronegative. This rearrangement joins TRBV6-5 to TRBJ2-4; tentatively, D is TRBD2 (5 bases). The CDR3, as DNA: TGTGCCAGCAGTTATACCGGCGGGGCCAAAAACATTCAGTACTTC. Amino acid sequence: CASSYTGGAKNIQYF.